The 19 T cell receptor beta chains listed next were all sequenced from one sample in a study of blood T cell repertoires in COVID-19. Only in-frame clones appear in the TCRdb table, and some are missing; sequencing was by immunoSEQ multiplex PCR. Of about 50,000 clones in the sample, just over 85% were seen once. Source material: peripheral blood. The receptors here all came from a man between 65 and 80 years old with acute or convalescent COVID-19.

This chain joins TRBV6-2 or TRBV6-3 and TRBJ1-6; D is uncertain. CDR3 length: 12 amino acids. Germline V gene sequence: CDR1 MNHEY, CDR2 SVGEGT. V was trimmed by 1 base and J by 14 bases, leaving 9 bases between them. The CDR3 nucleotides read TGTGCCAGCAGTTACTACGCCGTAGCCCTCCACTTT. It yields the protein CASSYYAVALHF.

This chain links TRBV19 with TRBJ1-4; no definite D call. V lost 10 bases to trimming and J lost 0 bases, with 15 bases between them. CDR3 length: 15 residues. Germline lookup yields CDR1 LNHDA and CDR2 SQIVND (reference sequence). CDR3 amino acids: CATHQTGATNEKLFF. The CDR3 bases are TGTGCCACCCACCAAACTGGAGCAACTAATGAAAAACTGTTTTTT.

This chain uses TRBV4-3 with TRBJ2-3, with D possibly being TRBD2 (5 bases). The V end lost 1 base, the J end lost 0 bases, and 11 bases lay between the germline ends. CDR3 length: 16 amino acids. The germline V gene has CDR1 LGHNA and CDR2 YSLEER. The DNA of the CDR3 is TGCGCCAGCAGCCAAGCCCCAGCGGCTAGCACAGATACGCAGTATTTT. This translates into CASSQAPAASTDTQYF.

Here the CDR3 reads CASRGTGGKNIQYF. CDR3 bases: TGTGCCAGCAGGGGGACAGGGGGCAAAAACATTCAGTACTTC. The rearrangement joins TRBV28 to TRBJ2-4; TRBD1 aligns across 11 bases. Germline values: CDR1 MDHEN, CDR2 SYDVKM. Trimming cost V 6 bases and J 3 bases; bases outside gene matches: 1. This CDR3 spans 14 amino acids. Supplemented by reference TRBV28 and TRBJ2-4, the full variable domain reads DVKVTQSSRYLVKRTGEKVFLECVQDMDHENMFWYRQDPGLGLRLIYFSYDVKMKEKGDIPEGYSVSREKKERFSLILESASTNQTSMYLCASRGTGGKNIQYFGAGTRLSVL.

The chain couples TRBV6-5 to TRBJ2-7, with D possibly being TRBD2 (6 bases). Between the trimmed V and J ends, which lost 6 bases and 3 bases, there was a span of 9 bases. The CDR3 is made up of 12 amino acids. Germline CDR1 reads MNHEY; CDR2 reads SVGAGI. The CDR3 DNA follows: TGTGCCAGCAGGTCGGGAGTCTACGAGCAGTACTTC. It encodes CASRSGVYEQYF.

V and J are TRBV5-5 and TRBJ1-1; possible D gene TRBD1, 6 bases. Looked up from germline, CDR1 is SGHKS and CDR2 is YYEKEE (reference sequence). The V end lost 0 bases, the J end lost 7 bases, and 13 bases lay between the germline ends. The CDR3 contains 14 residues. CDR3 protein: CASSLDRVRGEAFF. The CDR3 nucleotides read TGTGCCAGCAGCTTGGACAGGGTCCGCGGTGAAGCTTTCTTT.

This clone showed up just once. The rearrangement joins TRBV5-4 to TRBJ2-7; TRBD2 aligns across 8 bases. Trimming removed 2 bases from V and 1 base from J; junction bases left unmatched: 8. Per the germline V gene, CDR1 is SGHNT and CDR2 is YYREEE (reference sequence). The CDR3 length is 16 residues. In DNA form, the CDR3 reads TGTGCCAGCAGCTTAGGTGGCGGGAGGCTTTCCTACGAGCAGTACTTC. Its translation: CASSLGGGRLSYEQYF.

CDR3 DNA sequence: TGTGCCAGTAGGCCTGCGGGAGTAGAGACCCAGTACTTC. Translation: CASRPAGVETQYF. This chain links TRBV19 with TRBJ2-5; 7 bases are shared with TRBD2. The CDR3 runs to 13 residues. Unmatched junction bases numbered 5, after V lost 6 bases and J lost 4 bases. From germline, CDR1 is LNHDA and CDR2 SQIVND (reference sequence). Based on the CDR3 plus reference TRBV19 and TRBJ2-5, the full variable domain is DGGITQSPKYLFRKEGQNVTLSCEQNLNHDAMYWYRQDPGQGLRLIYYSQIVNDFQKGDIAEGYSVSREKKESFPLTVTSAQKNPTAFYLCASRPAGVETQYFGPGTRLLVL.

This clone was seen just once. V is TRBV11-2 and J is TRBJ2-3; D is unclear. CDR3 length equals 16 residues. The germline V gene has CDR1 SGHAT and CDR2 FQNNGV. Trimming removed 0 bases at V and 2 bases at J, with 12 bases between. The CDR3 loop reads CASSLEFASITDTQYF. CDR3 DNA sequence: TGTGCCAGCAGCTTAGAATTCGCGAGTATCACAGATACGCAGTATTTT.

Notes on this clone: Compared with germline, one end of the junction differs, possibly owing to a read error. The sample carries other DNA sequences with the same CDR3. J is TRBJ2-7 and V is TRBV5-4; D is perhaps TRBD2 (5 bases). CDR1 is SGHNT, CDR2 YYREEE, per germline (reference sequence). The CDR3 totals 13 residues. The DNA of the CDR3 is TGTGCCAGCAGCTTGTCTCTAGCTTACGAGCAGTACTTT. The encoded protein is CASSLSLAYEQYF.

The chain recombines TRBV5-6 with TRBJ1-5; D ambiguous. V was trimmed by 4 bases and J by 9 bases, leaving 14 bases between them. The CDR3 length is 13 residues. The germline CDR1 and CDR2 sequences are SGHDT and YYEEEE. CDR3 nucleotide sequence: TGTGCCAGCAGCCCCACGTTCGGCGGGCCCCAGCATTTT. The encoded protein is CASSPTFGGPQHF.

The chain combines TRBV11-2 with TRBJ2-3, with TRBD1 identical over 10 bases. After removal of 5 bases from V and 4 bases from J, the junction contained 6 bases not matched to a gene. In germline, CDR1 is SGHAT, CDR2 FQNNGV. The CDR3 runs 15 residues. The CDR3 loop is CASSGGQGGSDTQYF. CDR3 coding DNA: TGTGCCAGCAGCGGCGGACAGGGGGGATCAGATACGCAGTATTTT.

The chain combines TRBV4-2 with TRBJ2-2; tentative D call: TRBD2 (6 bases). V gave up 1 base and J gave up 0 bases, with 9 bases separating them. Per the germline V gene, CDR1 is LGHNA and CDR2 is YNFKEQ. The CDR3 contains 16 residues. CDR3 in DNA: TGTGCCAGCAGCCAAGTACTAGCCACGAACACCGGGGAGCTGTTTTTT. Translated: CASSQVLATNTGELFF.

The DNA of the CDR3 is TGCAGCGTTTTAAAACAGGGGGGAAAGAACACCGGGGAGCTGTTTTTT. This translates into CSVLKQGGKNTGELFF. The V and J genes are TRBV29-1 and TRBJ2-2, with 8 positions matching TRBD1. Germline V gene lookup returns CDR1 SQVTM and CDR2 ANQGSEA. V was clipped by 5 bases and J by 1 base; unmatched bases: 9. The CDR3 contains 16 residues.

V usage is TRBV18 and J usage is TRBJ2-3; 10 bases align to TRBD2. V trimming: 6 bases; J trimming: 1 base; junction bases outside the gene matches: 4. This CDR3 has 15 residues. Looked up from germline, CDR1 is KGHSH and CDR2 is LQKENI. Here the CDR3 reads CASSLSGGRTDTQYF. The CDR3 DNA follows: TGTGCCAGCTCCCTTAGCGGGGGGCGCACAGATACGCAGTATTTT.

The chain employs TRBV19 and TRBJ2-5, with D possibly TRBD2 on 5 matching bases. CDR1 is LNHDA and CDR2 is SQIVND in the germline V gene (reference sequence). The CDR3 contains 15 residues. Trimming removed 6 bases from V and 2 bases from J, with 16 bases in between. This CDR3 is CASRGSSSVQETQYF. The CDR3 nucleotides are TGTGCCAGTAGAGGGAGCAGTTCCGTACAAGAGACCCAGTACTTC.

The chain combines TRBV9 with TRBJ2-2; 9 nucleotides align to TRBD2. J lost 9 bases, V lost 4 bases, and 13 bases had no gene match. The CDR3 length is 16 residues. Germline-derived CDR1 and CDR2 are SGDLS and YYNGEE. CDR3 coding DNA: TGTGCCAGCAGCTCCAGGGGGGCGGGGGGGCCCCGGGAGCTGTTTTTT. Residues: CASSSRGAGGPRELFF.

The J gene is TRBJ1-2, the V gene TRBV19; 8 bases match TRBD1. Germline loops: CDR1 LNHDA, CDR2 SQIVND (reference sequence). This CDR3 has 14 amino acids. With 8 bases clipped from V and 3 bases from J, the junction kept 8 bases outside the gene matches. The CDR3 region has the DNA TGTGCCAGTGCTTGGACAGGGAGGGACTATGGCTACACCTTC. Amino acids: CASAWTGRDYGYTF.

V is TRBV19 and J is TRBJ2-1; 9 positions agree with TRBD1. CDR3 length: 15 amino acids. The V and J ends lost 5 bases and 4 bases, in that order; junction bases with no gene match: 6. CDR1 and CDR2 from the germline V gene are LNHDA and SQIVND (reference sequence). The chain's CDR3 is CASSRTGGTYNEQFF. The DNA for the CDR3 is TGTGCCAGTAGTCGCACAGGGGGCACTTACAATGAGCAGTTCTTC.